These 12 T cell receptor beta chains originate from one sample sequenced in a study of T-cell memory formation after mild COVID-19. TCRdb re-derived calls from the 5' RACE reads in MiXCR, one entry per CDR3 protein. Of around 400,000 distinct CDR3 sequences in the sample, roughly 26% were seen once. Source material: PBMCs or a T cell subset sorted from them (not recorded which). The receptors were sampled from an adult woman who had mild COVID-19 (a few samples of this study predate the infection). Cell type and time point are not known.

The gene calls are TRBV19 and TRBJ1-5; D gene ambiguous. This CDR3 comprises 16 residues. Germline lookup yields CDR1 LNHDA and CDR2 SQIVND (reference sequence). Trimming cost V 5 bases and J 1 base, with 15 bases left between them. The CDR3 protein is CASSPRTFRSNQPQHF. CDR3 bases: TGTGCCAGTAGTCCCAGGACCTTTCGCAGCAATCAGCCCCAGCATTTT.

This clonotype occurred a few times. The V and J genes are TRBV4-1 and TRBJ2-5; the match to TRBD1 covers 8 bases. Per germline, CDR1 MGHRA and CDR2 YSYEKL. Trimming at V came to 2 bases and at J to 4 bases, leaving 9 bases not matched to a gene. This CDR3 contains 16 residues. The chain's CDR3 is CASSQLGQGVRETQYF. DNA of the CDR3: TGCGCCAGCAGCCAACTTGGACAGGGTGTACGAGAGACCCAGTACTTC.

V and J are TRBV6-2 or TRBV6-3 and TRBJ2-3; 8 nucleotides agree with TRBD2. This CDR3 region has 16 residues. With V trimmed by 4 bases and J by 1 base, 7 bases remained unmatched. CDR1 is MNHEY, CDR2 SVGEGT, per germline. CDR3 in DNA: TGTGCCAGCAGTTCAGAGCGGGGGCTGGGCACAGATACGCAGTATTTT. As protein: CASSSERGLGTDTQYF.

This sequence joins TRBV7-2 and TRBJ2-2, with a weak D call TRBD1 (5 bases). Deletions cut 6 bases from V and 1 base from J, with 9 bases between. The germline V gene has CDR1 SGHTA and CDR2 FQGNSA. This CDR3 has 14 residues. In DNA form, the CDR3 reads TGTGCCAGCAGGAATCAGGGGAACACCGGGGAGCTGTTTTTT. Its protein product is CASRNQGNTGELFF. The complete variable domain, with remaining parts taken from reference TRBV7-2 and TRBJ2-2, reads GAGVSQSPSNKVTEKGKDVELRCDPISGHTALYWYRQSLGQGLEFLIYFQGNSAPDKSGLPSDRFSAERTGGSVSTLTIQRTQQEDSAVYLCASRNQGNTGELFFGEGSRLTVL.

The genes are TRBV12-3 or TRBV12-4 and TRBJ1-2; 7 nucleotides align to TRBD1. The CDR3 extends over 12 amino acids. Trimming removed 4 bases from V and 8 bases from J; junction bases left unmatched: 4. In DNA form, the CDR3 reads TGTGCCAGCAGTTGGGACAGTTCCGGCTACACCTTC. Translated, it gives CASSWDSSGYTF.

This clonotype was seen at least ten times. The V gene is TRBV14, the J gene TRBJ1-1; tentative D call: TRBD1 (5 bases). The CDR3 contains 14 residues. The V end lost 4 bases, the J end lost 2 bases, and 11 bases lay between the germline ends. Germline V gene sequence: CDR1 SGHDN, CDR2 FVKESK. The CDR3 sequence is CASSLTGANTEAFF. CDR3 nucleotide sequence: TGTGCCAGCAGCCTCACCGGGGCAAACACTGAAGCTTTCTTT.

This rearrangement joins TRBV24-1 to TRBJ2-2, with 11 bases aligning to TRBD1. V lost 9 bases and J lost 4; bases outside the gene matches: 6. Germline lookup yields CDR1 KGHDR and CDR2 SFDVKD. The CDR3 sequence is 15 residues long. CDR3 residues: CATGLDRGLTGELFF. CDR3 sequence (DNA): TGTGCCACCGGACTGGACAGGGGGCTCACCGGGGAGCTGTTTTTT.

The rearrangement joins TRBV10-3 to TRBJ2-7; 12 bases are shared with TRBD2. The germline CDR1 and CDR2 sequences are ENHRY and SYGVKD. CDR3 size: 16 residues. J gave up 13 bases and V 2 bases, and 15 bases lay outside the gene matches. The CDR3 is CAISENDGPTSGSSYF. DNA for the CDR3: TGTGCCATCAGTGAGAACGACGGCCCGACTAGCGGGAGTTCTTACTTC.

DNA for the CDR3: TGTGCCAGCAGCCCCGGGACAGCCACCCTCAATGAGCAGTTCTTC. It yields the protein CASSPGTATLNEQFF. V gene TRBV7-6 combines with J gene TRBJ2-1, with 7 bases identical to TRBD1. CDR1 and CDR2 (germline): SGHVS, FNYEAQ. Trimming at V came to 5 bases and at J to 6 bases, leaving 10 bases not matched to a gene. This CDR3 is built from 15 residues.

The chain employs TRBV3-1 and TRBJ2-7; TRBD1 might be the D (6 bases). CDR3 length: 14 residues. V was cut by 4 bases and J by 3 bases, with 13 bases left in between. The V gene's germline CDR1 is LGHDT and CDR2 YNNKEL (reference sequence). CDR3 in amino acids: CASSLRTADYEQYF. For the CDR3, the DNA is TGTGCCAGCAGCCTGCGGACAGCTGACTACGAGCAGTACTTC.

For this clonotype: Germline and junction disagree at one end, which may indicate a read error. CDR3 protein: CATSRDDRDRVF. CDR3 DNA sequence: TGTGCCACCAGCAGAGACGATCGGGATCGAGTCTTC. This chain joins TRBV15 and TRBJ2-1; tentatively, D is TRBD2 (5 bases). CDR1 and CDR2 (germline): LNHNV, YYDKDF (reference sequence). The CDR3 loop spans 12 amino acids. The full variable domain, completed using reference TRBV15 and TRBJ2-1, is DAMVIQNPRYQVTQFGKPVTLSCSQTLNHNVMYWYQQKSSQAPKLLFHYYDKDFNNEADTPDNFQSRRPNTSFCFLDIRSPGLGDTAMYLCATSRDDRDRVFGPGTRLTVL.

This clonotype was observed a few times. The V gene is TRBV5-1, the J gene TRBJ1-3; possible D gene TRBD1, 6 bases. CDR1 SGHRS and CDR2 YFSETQ come from the germline V gene. Trimming cost V 0 bases and J 9 bases, with 10 bases left between them. The CDR3 length is 13 residues. CDR3 bases: TGCGCCAGCAGCTTGGACAGGGCTACCACCATATATTTT. This encodes CASSLDRATTIYF.